Here is one T cell receptor beta chain with its context. Its antigen is unidentified. These data come from a study of T cell responses to AZD1222 COVID-19 vaccine. Study-wide background: Second-dose schedules of about 4 or about 12 weeks were combined. Whole-study findings and limits: Baseline testing showed seropositivity in only six or seven AZD1222 recipients. Unmutated variant regions are reportedly targeted by nearly half of spike-specific TCRs.

Profiling relied on immunoSEQ multiplex PCR, and the TCRdb table lists in-frame clones only, not all of them. The sample lists 65,000 to 80,000 clones, 75% to 90% seen once, with 24% in the top ten. CDR3 length: 14 amino acids. V lost 1 base and J lost 6, with 9 bases in between. CDR1 is SGHVS, CDR2 FNYEAQ, per germline. The J gene is TRBJ2-2, the V gene TRBV7-6; no clear D gene. This TCR derives from an adult in good health. The starting material was peripheral blood, obtained on day 0 of AZD1222 vaccination. CDR3 amino acids: CASSLDPGPGELFF. For the CDR3, the DNA is TGTGCCAGCAGCTTAGATCCGGGCCCCGGGGAGCTGTTTTTT.